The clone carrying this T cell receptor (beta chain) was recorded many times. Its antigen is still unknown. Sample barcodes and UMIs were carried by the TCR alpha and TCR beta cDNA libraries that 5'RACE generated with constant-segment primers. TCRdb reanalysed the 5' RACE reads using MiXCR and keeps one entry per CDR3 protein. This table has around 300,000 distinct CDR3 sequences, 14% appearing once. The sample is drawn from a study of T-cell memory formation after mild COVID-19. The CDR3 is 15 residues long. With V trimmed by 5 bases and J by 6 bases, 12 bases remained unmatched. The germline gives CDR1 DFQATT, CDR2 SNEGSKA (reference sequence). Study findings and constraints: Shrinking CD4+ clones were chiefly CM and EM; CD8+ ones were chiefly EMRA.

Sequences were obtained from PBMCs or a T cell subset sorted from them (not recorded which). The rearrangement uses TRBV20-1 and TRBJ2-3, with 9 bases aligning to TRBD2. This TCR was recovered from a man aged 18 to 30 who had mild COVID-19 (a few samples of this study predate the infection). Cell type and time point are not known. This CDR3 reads CSALTGRGGADTQYF. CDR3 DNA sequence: TGCAGTGCTCTGACTGGGCGCGGGGGGGCCGATACGCAGTATTTT.